This entry lists 3 T cell receptor beta chains sequenced from one sample in a study of early T cells in non-severe SARS-CoV-2 infection. TCRdb analysed the 5' RACE reads with MiXCR anew, one entry per CDR3 protein. Of roughly 58,000 distinct CDR3 sequences listed, approximately 12% are singletons. Material for sequencing was whole blood. These receptor sequences come from an adult who was a healthcare worker with PCR-confirmed SARS-CoV-2 infection or an uninfected control (not recorded which).

The chain has TRBV7-2 and TRBJ1-5, with D tentatively TRBD1 (5 bases). Germline CDR1 and CDR2: SGHTA and FQGNSA. This CDR3 has 17 amino acids. V was cut by 4 bases and J by 6 bases, with 22 bases left in between. This CDR3 is CASSYNLGGRAGQPQHF. The DNA for the CDR3 is TGTGCCAGCAGCTATAATTTAGGAGGCAGGGCGGGTCAGCCCCAGCATTTT.

The sample holds a few counts of this clonotype. The V call is TRBV12-3 or TRBV12-4, the J call TRBJ1-2; no reliable D call. The V end was cut by 6 bases, the J end by 7 bases, with 24 bases between. This CDR3 has 16 amino acids. CDR3 in amino acids: CASSPIQTIPFLGYTF. The CDR3 bases are TGTGCCAGCAGCCCCATACAGACTATCCCCTTCCTTGGCTACACCTTC.

This clonotype was recorded at least ten times. The chain joins TRBV13 to TRBJ1-6; no definite D call. Trimming removed 2 bases at V and 7 bases at J, with 6 bases between. Germline V gives CDR1 PRHDT, CDR2 FYEKMQ (reference sequence). This CDR3 contains 13 residues. Here the CDR3 reads CASSLRKNSPLHF. CDR3 bases: TGTGCCAGCAGCTTACGGAAGAATTCACCCCTCCACTTT.